Listed below are T cell receptor beta chains from one sample, sequenced in a study of shared clonotypes between healthy human individuals. Profiled with immunoSEQ multiplex PCR; TCRdb holds only in-frame clones, not every one. The sample has about 2 million clones, 85% to 95% seen once. The sample was naive CD8+ T cells sorted from blood. The receptors shown here come from a man aged 18 to 30 in good health. CDR3s include the opening cysteine and the closing phenylalanine or tryptophan. Each record gives: V gene, J gene, D gene, clone size, CDR3 DNA, CDR3 protein. D genes are given only for firm matches. The size entry is marked missing in some rows and otherwise reads once, few, many or a size class.

V gene: TRBV4-3; J gene: TRBJ2-7; D gene: TRBD2; clone size: .; CDR3 DNA: TGCGCCAGCAGCCAAGTAGCGGGAGGGTTCTCCTACGAGCAGTACTTC; CDR3 protein: CASSQVAGGFSYEQYF
V gene: TRBV5-1; J gene: TRBJ2-1; D gene: TRBD1; clone size: .; CDR3 DNA: TGCGCCAGCAGCCCGACAGGGACCTACAATGAGCAGTTCTTC; CDR3 protein: CASSPTGTYNEQFF
V gene: TRBV9; J gene: TRBJ1-1; D gene: .; clone size: .; CDR3 DNA: TGTGCCAGCAGCTTCGATCCGAACACTGAAGCTTTCTTT; CDR3 protein: CASSFDPNTEAFF
V gene: TRBV14; J gene: TRBJ2-2; D gene: TRBD2; clone size: .; CDR3 DNA: TGTGCCAGCAGCCCTATACACGGGACTAGCGGGAGTCTCACCGGGGAGCTGTTTTTT; CDR3 protein: CASSPIHGTSGSLTGELFF
V gene: TRBV11-2; J gene: TRBJ2-7; D gene: TRBD1; clone size: .; CDR3 DNA: TGTGCCAGCACCCACCTGACAGGGTTATCCTACGAGCAGTACTTC; CDR3 protein: CASTHLTGLSYEQYF
V gene: TRBV7-9; J gene: TRBJ1-1; D gene: .; clone size: .; CDR3 DNA: TGTGCCAGCAGCTTAGCGATGGGTGGGAACACTGAAGCTTTCTTT; CDR3 protein: CASSLAMGGNTEAFF
V gene: TRBV7-9; J gene: TRBJ2-7; D gene: TRBD1; clone size: .; CDR3 DNA: TGTGCCAGCAGCCAAGGGGACAGTTTCGAGCAGTACTTC; CDR3 protein: CASSQGDSFEQYF
V gene: TRBV5-6; J gene: TRBJ1-1; D gene: .; clone size: .; CDR3 DNA: TGTGCCAGCAGCCAAACAGGGTCTGAGGTCACTGAAGCTTTCTTT; CDR3 protein: CASSQTGSEVTEAFF
V gene: TRBV27; J gene: TRBJ2-4; D gene: .; clone size: .; CDR3 DNA: TGTGCCAGCAGTTTATCCGGGGGTAGTGGCAAAAACATTCAGTACTTC; CDR3 protein: CASSLSGGSGKNIQYF
V gene: TRBV27; J gene: TRBJ2-7; D gene: TRBD2; clone size: .; CDR3 DNA: TGTGCCAGCAGTTTAGCTAGCGGAAGGCCCTACGAGCAGTACTTC; CDR3 protein: CASSLASGRPYEQYF
V gene: TRBV5-8; J gene: TRBJ2-1; D gene: TRBD1; clone size: .; CDR3 DNA: TGTGCCAGCAGCGGCGTGGGACAGGCAGATGAGCAGTTCTTC; CDR3 protein: CASSGVGQADEQFF
V gene: TRBV7-9; J gene: TRBJ2-1; D gene: .; clone size: .; CDR3 DNA: TGTGCCAGCAGCGGACTCAACAATGAGCAGTTCTTC; CDR3 protein: CASSGLNNEQFF
V gene: TRBV29-1; J gene: TRBJ2-1; D gene: .; clone size: .; CDR3 DNA: TGCAGCGTTGAAGCTGTCGAACGGGAGCCCAATGAGCAGTTCTTC; CDR3 protein: CSVEAVEREPNEQFF
V gene: TRBV27; J gene: TRBJ1-6; D gene: TRBD1; clone size: .; CDR3 DNA: TGTGCCAGCAGTTTATCGCTTACAGGGGAGGTACCCCTCCACTTT; CDR3 protein: CASSLSLTGEVPLHF
V gene: TRBV5-6; J gene: TRBJ1-6; D gene: TRBD1; clone size: .; CDR3 DNA: TGTGCCAGCAGCGATTGGACAGGGGTAAGCCTCCACTTT; CDR3 protein: CASSDWTGVSLHF
V gene: TRBV30; J gene: TRBJ2-1; D gene: TRBD2; clone size: .; CDR3 DNA: TGTGCCTGGAGTCTAGAGGGACTAGCGGTCTACAATGAGCAGTTCTTC; CDR3 protein: CAWSLEGLAVYNEQFF
V gene: TRBV19; J gene: TRBJ1-2; D gene: TRBD1; clone size: .; CDR3 DNA: TGTGCCAGTACCCAAGGGTTCGGGACAGATATCTATGGCTACACCTTC; CDR3 protein: CASTQGFGTDIYGYTF
V gene: TRBV28; J gene: TRBJ1-5; D gene: .; clone size: .; CDR3 DNA: TGTGCCAGCAGTCACCCGGCGTCGGGGAATCAGCCCCAGCATTTT; CDR3 protein: CASSHPASGNQPQHF
V gene: TRBV27; J gene: TRBJ1-2; D gene: .; clone size: .; CDR3 DNA: TGTGCCAGCAGTTGGCAGGGGTCATCTGGCTACACCTTC; CDR3 protein: CASSWQGSSGYTF
V gene: TRBV7-9; J gene: TRBJ2-7; D gene: .; clone size: .; CDR3 DNA: TGTGCCAGCAGCTCCGTAGACAGCGCTTCACCCGGACAGTACTTC; CDR3 protein: CASSSVDSASPGQYF
V gene: TRBV11-2; J gene: TRBJ2-5; D gene: .; clone size: .; CDR3 DNA: TGTGCCAGCAGAACCCTTCCGGAGACCCAGTACTTC; CDR3 protein: CASRTLPETQYF
V gene: TRBV6-5; J gene: TRBJ2-2; D gene: TRBD2; clone size: .; CDR3 DNA: TGTGCCAGCAGTTGGACTAGCGGGGGCACCGGGGAGCTGTTTTTT; CDR3 protein: CASSWTSGGTGELFF
V gene: TRBV29-1; J gene: TRBJ1-2; D gene: TRBD1; clone size: .; CDR3 DNA: TGCAGCGTTCCGGAGAGGGACAGGGGAAGGATGGACTATGGCTACACCTTC; CDR3 protein: CSVPERDRGRMDYGYTF
V gene: TRBV5-4; J gene: TRBJ2-5; D gene: TRBD2; clone size: .; CDR3 DNA: TGTGCCAGCAGCCGGGGCGGGAGTGGGGATGAGACCCAGTACTTC; CDR3 protein: CASSRGGSGDETQYF
V gene: TRBV27; J gene: TRBJ1-5; D gene: .; clone size: .; CDR3 DNA: TGTGCCAGCAGTTTGGGGGGTGGGCAGCCCCAGCATTTT; CDR3 protein: CASSLGGGQPQHF
V gene: TRBV25-1; J gene: TRBJ2-7; D gene: .; clone size: .; CDR3 DNA: TGTGCCAGCAGGGAACATGAAACCTACGAGCAGTACTTC; CDR3 protein: CASREHETYEQYF
V gene: TRBV29-1; J gene: TRBJ2-7; D gene: .; clone size: .; CDR3 DNA: TGCAGCGTTGAAGGGGAAGCCGGGTACGAGCAGTACTTC; CDR3 protein: CSVEGEAGYEQYF
V gene: TRBV5-1; J gene: TRBJ2-7; D gene: .; clone size: once; CDR3 DNA: TGCGCCAGCGCCCCCGGGACGGACGACTACGAGCAGTACTTC; CDR3 protein: CASAPGTDDYEQYF
V gene: TRBV4-1; J gene: TRBJ2-7; D gene: TRBD1; clone size: .; CDR3 DNA: TGCGCCAGCAGCCTAGGCCGGGACAGCTTCTACGAGCAGTACTTC; CDR3 protein: CASSLGRDSFYEQYF
V gene: TRBV30; J gene: TRBJ1-3; D gene: .; clone size: few; CDR3 DNA: TGTGCCTGGAGTGTAGGGGGTTTTGGAAACACCATATATTTT; CDR3 protein: CAWSVGGFGNTIYF
V gene: TRBV5-5; J gene: TRBJ2-1; D gene: TRBD2; clone size: .; CDR3 DNA: TGTGCCAGCAGCTTAAGACTAGCGCCGTACAATGAGCAGTTCTTC; CDR3 protein: CASSLRLAPYNEQFF
V gene: TRBV9; J gene: TRBJ2-7; D gene: .; clone size: .; CDR3 DNA: TGTGCCAGCAGCGTAGACGGCCTGGACGAGCAGTACTTC; CDR3 protein: CASSVDGLDEQYF
V gene: TRBV5-6; J gene: TRBJ2-1; D gene: TRBD1; clone size: .; CDR3 DNA: TGTGCCAGCAGCTGGGACAGGGGCCATGAGCAGTTCTTC; CDR3 protein: CASSWDRGHEQFF
V gene: TRBV5-1; J gene: TRBJ2-7; D gene: .; clone size: .; CDR3 DNA: TGCGCCAGCAGCTTGAACCAACAGGGCTACGAGCAGTACTTC; CDR3 protein: CASSLNQQGYEQYF
V gene: TRBV5-1; J gene: TRBJ1-2; D gene: .; clone size: once; CDR3 DNA: TGCGCCAGCAGCCAGGGTACCGGCTACACCTTC; CDR3 protein: CASSQGTGYTF
V gene: TRBV19; J gene: TRBJ2-1; D gene: .; clone size: .; CDR3 DNA: TGTGCCAGTAGTAGTAGCTTCGGGCGGGGGCCCTACAATGAGCAGTTCTTC; CDR3 protein: CASSSSFGRGPYNEQFF
V gene: TRBV9; J gene: TRBJ1-6; D gene: .; clone size: .; CDR3 DNA: TGTGCCAGCAGCGTAGAAGGGAGGAATTCACCCCTCCACTTT; CDR3 protein: CASSVEGRNSPLHF
V gene: TRBV6-6; J gene: TRBJ1-2; D gene: TRBD1; clone size: .; CDR3 DNA: TGTGCCAGCAGTTTCACCGGGACAGGGGCCCCCTATGGCTACACCTTC; CDR3 protein: CASSFTGTGAPYGYTF
V gene: TRBV6-5; J gene: TRBJ2-3; D gene: TRBD1; clone size: .; CDR3 DNA: TGTGCCAGCAGCCAGGGGGGCACAGATACGCAGTATTTT; CDR3 protein: CASSQGGTDTQYF
V gene: TRBV15; J gene: TRBJ1-1; D gene: .; clone size: .; CDR3 DNA: TGTGCCACCGGTCAGGACCCGAACACTGAAGCTTTCTTT; CDR3 protein: CATGQDPNTEAFF
V gene: TRBV27; J gene: TRBJ1-5; D gene: .; clone size: .; CDR3 DNA: TGTGCCAGCAGTTTACTCGGCAATCAGCCCCAGCATTTT; CDR3 protein: CASSLLGNQPQHF
V gene: TRBV13; J gene: TRBJ2-1; D gene: TRBD2; clone size: once; CDR3 DNA: TGTGCCAGCAGCTCCCCCCCGGGTGGCGGGAGTGATGAGCAGTTCTTC; CDR3 protein: CASSSPPGGGSDEQFF
V gene: TRBV19; J gene: TRBJ2-5; D gene: .; clone size: .; CDR3 DNA: TGTGCCAGTAGTATAGGGCCAGGGCTTTCGGAGACCCAGTACTTC; CDR3 protein: CASSIGPGLSETQYF
V gene: TRBV6-5; J gene: TRBJ2-1; D gene: .; clone size: once; CDR3 DNA: TGTGCCAGCCAACTGGGTTATGAGCAGTTCTTC; CDR3 protein: CASQLGYEQFF
V gene: TRBV7-8; J gene: TRBJ2-1; D gene: TRBD1; clone size: .; CDR3 DNA: TGTGCCAGCAGCCCAACCCCCGGACAGGACCCCCAATTCTTC; CDR3 protein: CASSPTPGQDPQFF
V gene: TRBV9; J gene: TRBJ2-2; D gene: .; clone size: .; CDR3 DNA: TGTGCCAGCAGCGTAGATCCAGACACCGGGGAGCTGTTTTTT; CDR3 protein: CASSVDPDTGELFF
V gene: TRBV30; J gene: TRBJ1-1; D gene: .; clone size: .; CDR3 DNA: TGTGCCTGGGATCAAGGGGCGGTTTTAGTGAACACTGAAGCTTTCTTT; CDR3 protein: CAWDQGAVLVNTEAFF
V gene: TRBV20-1; J gene: TRBJ2-1; D gene: .; clone size: .; CDR3 DNA: TGCAGTGCTCGCGAGAGCAATGAGCAGTTCTTC; CDR3 protein: CSARESNEQFF
V gene: TRBV7-9; J gene: TRBJ2-5; D gene: .; clone size: .; CDR3 DNA: TGTGCCAGCAGCACCCGGGGCCCAGAGACCCAGTACTTC; CDR3 protein: CASSTRGPETQYF
V gene: TRBV5-1; J gene: TRBJ2-7; D gene: .; clone size: .; CDR3 DNA: TGCGCCAGCAGCTTGCGTCCCTCGGGGCCCTACGAGCAGTACTTC; CDR3 protein: CASSLRPSGPYEQYF
V gene: TRBV30; J gene: TRBJ1-3; D gene: .; clone size: .; CDR3 DNA: TGTGCCTGGACCGAGCCCTCAACACGATACTCTGGAAACACCATATATTTT; CDR3 protein: CAWTEPSTRYSGNTIYF
V gene: TRBV27; J gene: TRBJ2-7; D gene: .; clone size: once; CDR3 DNA: TGTGCCAGCAGTTTATCCCGGGGGGCCTCCTACGAGCAGTACTTC; CDR3 protein: CASSLSRGASYEQYF
V gene: TRBV27; J gene: TRBJ1-5; D gene: .; clone size: .; CDR3 DNA: TGTGCCAGCAGCTCGAGAAACAGGGATAGCAATCAGCCCCAGCATTTT; CDR3 protein: CASSSRNRDSNQPQHF
V gene: TRBV27; J gene: TRBJ2-7; D gene: .; clone size: .; CDR3 DNA: TGTGCCAGCAGTTCAAAGACCCGGGCCTACGAGCAGTACTTC; CDR3 protein: CASSSKTRAYEQYF